The clone carrying this T cell receptor beta chain has a handful of counts. The target antigen is unknown. Semi-nested PCR with Nested Universal Primer A followed constant-region reverse priming of full-length variable regions. MiXCR was run by TCRdb on the 5' RACE reads, yielding one entry per CDR3 protein. This sample yields approximately 40,000 distinct CDR3 sequences, of which around 20% are seen a single time; roughly 3.7% belongs to the top ten. Cells sorted as Tregs were CD4+, CD25+ and CD127-/low. Study-level findings and limits: Tumor-infiltrating Treg TCR alpha and beta sequences overlapped most with tumor naive CD4+ T cells, then blood naive. In terms of TCR gene usage, tumor memory CD4+ T cells clustered together with blood and lymph node memory CD4+ cells, as well as with lymph node naive CD4+ cells.

V was pared by 0 bases and J by 3 bases, with 7 bases between. The germline CDR1 and CDR2 sequences are SGHRS and YFSETQ. There are 13 residues in the CDR3. This sequence originates from a female donor with breast cancer. The sample consisted of Tregs sorted from blood. This chain joins TRBV5-1 and TRBJ2-7; D may be TRBD1 (5 bases). As DNA, the CDR3 is TGCGCCAGCAGCTTGGACAGGAACTACGAGCAGTACTTC. Translated, it gives CASSLDRNYEQYF.